What follows are 30 T cell receptor beta chains derived from one specimen sequenced in a study of shared clonotypes between healthy human individuals. Method: immunoSEQ multiplex PCR; TCRdb's copy keeps in-frame clones and lacks some. The table records approximately 940,000 clones, approximately 80% of them present only once. Sequencing was done on a sample of memory CD4+ T cells sorted from blood. Subset indicated: CD45RA-negative fraction. Receptors originate from a man aged 18 to 30 in good health.

The rearrangement joins TRBV9 to TRBJ2-3, with 8 bases matching TRBD2. Germline V gives CDR1 SGDLS, CDR2 YYNGEE. This CDR3 spans 18 amino acids. V trimming: 2 bases; J trimming: 5 bases; junction bases outside the gene matches: 16. CDR3 nucleotide sequence: TGTGCCAGCAGCGTGGGCCCCCTTCACGGGGGGGCGAGAGATACGCAGTATTTT. This sequence encodes CASSVGPLHGGARDTQYF.

The J gene is TRBJ2-2, the V gene TRBV5-1, with 8 positions matching TRBD1. V lost 5 bases and J lost 7; bases outside the gene matches: 7. Germline V gene sequence: CDR1 SGHRS, CDR2 YFSETQ. CDR3 length: 14 residues. CDR3: CASRPDREGGELFF. The CDR3 DNA follows: TGCGCCAGCAGACCGGACAGGGAAGGCGGGGAGCTGTTTTTT.

This chain links TRBV5-1 with TRBJ2-1; 7 bases are a match to TRBD1. The junction had 8 bases not matched to a gene; V was cut back by 0 bases and J by 8 bases. Germline V gives CDR1 SGHRS, CDR2 YFSETQ. The CDR3 is 15 residues long. The CDR3 here is CASSLGQGPSDEQFF. CDR3 DNA: TGCGCCAGCAGCTTGGGACAGGGTCCCTCAGATGAGCAGTTCTTC.

The chain recombines TRBV6-1 with TRBJ1-1; tentative D call: TRBD1 (5 bases). Trimming stripped 5 bases from V and 2 bases from J, with 9 bases between. The CDR3 extends over 13 amino acids. CDR1 is MNHNS, CDR2 SASEGT, per germline. CDR3 in amino acids: CASSIGANTEAFF. The CDR3 nucleotides read TGTGCCAGCAGTATAGGGGCAAACACTGAAGCTTTCTTT.

V usage is TRBV11-1 and J usage is TRBJ1-1, with D maybe TRBD1 (6 bases). Per the germline V gene, CDR1 is SGHAT and CDR2 is FQDESV (reference sequence). The CDR3 consists of 11 residues. The CDR3 reads CAWGANTEAFF. The CDR3 DNA reads as TGTGCTTGGGGGGCGAACACTGAAGCTTTCTTT. The full variable domain, in which reference TRBV11-1 and TRBJ1-1 provide the parts outside the CDR3, is EAEVAQSPRYKITEKSQAVAFWCDPISGHATLYWYRQILGQGPELLVQFQDESVVDDSQLPKDRFSAERLKGVDSTLKIQPAELGDSAMYLCAWGANTEAFFGQGTRLTVV.

This chain connects TRBV11-2 to TRBJ2-2; D gene uncertain. The CDR3 length is 14 residues. Germline values: CDR1 SGHAT, CDR2 FQNNGV. V shed 6 bases and J shed 5 bases, with 13 bases lying between them. Here the CDR3 reads CASSRRPETGELFF. The CDR3 nucleotides are TGTGCCAGCAGTCGTAGGCCGGAAACCGGGGAGCTGTTTTTT. Full variable domain (rest looked up from reference TRBV11-2 and TRBJ2-2): EAGVAQSPRYKIIEKRQSVAFWCNPISGHATLYWYQQILGQGPKLLIQFQNNGVVDDSQLPKDRFSAERLKGVDSTLKIQPAKLEDSAVYLCASSRRPETGELFFGEGSRLTVL.

The chain couples TRBV4-3 to TRBJ1-3; D is uncertain. V lost 0 bases, J lost 4 bases, and 10 bases lay in between. Germline V lookup: CDR1 LGHNA, CDR2 YSLEER. CDR3 length: 15 residues. CDR3 sequence reads: CASSQDTWQGNTIYF. CDR3 nucleotides: TGCGCCAGCAGCCAAGATACATGGCAGGGAAACACCATATATTTT.

The CDR3 sequence is CASSYDYETQYF. The DNA of the CDR3 is TGTGCCAGCAGTTACGACTATGAGACCCAGTACTTC. The gene calls are TRBV2 and TRBJ2-5, with a possible D match to TRBD2 (5 bases). Deletions cut 5 bases from V and 5 bases from J, with 9 bases between. The V gene's germline CDR1 is SNHLY and CDR2 FYNNEI. The CDR3 totals 12 residues.

The chain couples TRBV2 to TRBJ1-2; 7 nucleotides line up with TRBD1. Trimming removed 2 bases from V and 2 bases from J; junction bases left unmatched: 8. CDR3 size: 16 residues. Germline loops: CDR1 SNHLY, CDR2 FYNNEI. CDR3 in amino acids: CASSERGDRANYGYTF. As DNA, the CDR3 is TGTGCCAGCAGTGAAAGGGGCGACAGGGCGAACTATGGCTACACCTTC.

The chain recombines TRBV27 with TRBJ2-1; D gene ambiguous. V was trimmed by 3 bases and J by 2 bases, leaving 8 bases between them. This CDR3 has 14 residues. Germline lookup yields CDR1 MNHEY and CDR2 SMNVEV (reference sequence). The CDR3 nucleotides read TGTGCCAGCAGTTTTTCCCCCCCCTACAATGAGCAGTTCTTC. It yields the protein CASSFSPPYNEQFF.

The genes are TRBV6-6 and TRBJ1-5, with a weak D call TRBD1 (5 bases). The CDR3 covers 15 residues. V dropped 0 bases and J dropped 3 bases, with 9 bases sitting between them. Germline V gives CDR1 MNHNY, CDR2 SVGAGI (reference sequence). CDR3 sequence (DNA): TGTGCCAGCAGTTACTCGGGGGGGATCAATCAGCCCCAGCATTTT. It encodes CASSYSGGINQPQHF.

The chain employs TRBV5-6 and TRBJ2-1; D may correspond to TRBD1 or TRBD2 (6 bases each). Per the germline V gene, CDR1 is SGHDT and CDR2 is YYEEEE. The CDR3 spans 15 residues. The ends were cut back, 5 bases at V and 8 bases at J, with 20 bases in the middle. The CDR3 loop is CASRSWGAWMYEQFF. The CDR3 bases are TGTGCCAGCAGATCGTGGGGGGCCTGGATGTATGAGCAGTTCTTC.

The rearrangement uses TRBV4-2 and TRBJ1-2; D is perhaps TRBD1 (5 bases). Per the germline V gene, CDR1 is LGHNA and CDR2 is YNFKEQ. This CDR3 spans 15 amino acids. Trimming cost V 0 bases and J 6 bases, with 14 bases left between them. The CDR3 nucleotides read TGTGCCAGCAGCCAAGATTTATCAGGGTTTAATGGCTACACCTTC. It encodes CASSQDLSGFNGYTF.

The sample holds a few counts of this clone. J is TRBJ1-5 and V is TRBV30; D might be TRBD1 (5 bases). There are 16 residues in the CDR3. V was clipped by 1 base and J by 4 bases, with 17 bases between them. CDR1 is GTSNPN and CDR2 is SVGIG in the germline V gene (reference sequence). DNA for the CDR3: TGTGCCTGGAGTGGCCGGACAAGCCGCCCGAATCAGCCCCAGCATTTT. It translates to CAWSGRTSRPNQPQHF. Drawing the rest from reference TRBV30 and TRBJ1-5, the complete variable domain is SQTIHQWPATLVQPVGSPLSLECTVEGTSNPNLYWYRQAAGRGLQLLFYSVGIGQISSEVPQNLSASRPQDRQFILSSKKLLLSDSGFYLCAWSGRTSRPNQPQHFGDGTRLSIL.

This chain connects TRBV30 to TRBJ1-5; maybe TRBD1 (6 bases). The V gene's germline CDR1 is GTSNPN and CDR2 SVGIG (reference sequence). The length of the CDR3 is 12 residues. Trimming removed 7 bases at V and 7 bases at J, with 14 bases between. The CDR3 reads CASSGVDQPQHF. The CDR3 DNA reads TGTGCCTCATCAGGGGTGGACCAGCCCCAGCATTTT. The whole variable domain, remainder taken from reference TRBV30 and TRBJ1-5, is SQTIHQWPATLVQPVGSPLSLECTVEGTSNPNLYWYRQAAGRGLQLLFYSVGIGQISSEVPQNLSASRPQDRQFILSSKKLLLSDSGFYLCASSGVDQPQHFGDGTRLSIL.

V gene TRBV5-1 combines with J gene TRBJ2-3; TRBD1 is a possible D gene (5 bases). CDR1 and CDR2 (germline): SGHRS, YFSETQ. The CDR3 loop spans 16 amino acids. Trimming pared 4 bases from V and 2 bases from J, leaving 17 bases between. DNA for the CDR3: TGCGCCAGCAGCCCCTCCCGACAGTTTAACACAGATACGCAGTATTTT. This sequence encodes CASSPSRQFNTDTQYF.

Only a few counts were recorded for this clone. This chain uses TRBV4-1 with TRBJ1-1; 10 bases line up with TRBD1. V trimming: 3 bases; J trimming: 3 bases; junction bases outside the gene matches: 13. CDR3 length: 18 amino acids. Germline CDR1 reads MGHRA; CDR2 reads YSYEKL. CDR3: CASSHPGTGARTHTEAFF. CDR3 bases: TGCGCCAGCAGCCATCCCGGGACAGGGGCCCGGACCCACACTGAAGCTTTCTTT.

The chain couples TRBV27 to TRBJ2-7, with D perhaps TRBD2 (6 bases). The germline gives CDR1 MNHEY, CDR2 SMNVEV (reference sequence). The CDR3 contains 17 residues. The ends were cut back, 3 bases at V and 3 bases at J, with 21 bases in the middle. The DNA of the CDR3 is TGTGCCAGCAGTTTTTTGAGGACCTCGGGAGAGAACTACGAGCAGTACTTC. Translation gives CASSFLRTSGENYEQYF.

This clone was recorded a few times. The V and J genes are TRBV7-9 and TRBJ2-1; no clear D. The CDR3 has 12 residues. The germline CDR1 and CDR2 sequences are SEHNR and FQNEAQ (reference sequence). Trimming shortened V by 8 bases and J by 8 bases, and 13 bases separated the two germline ends. CDR3 amino acids: CASEIWADEQFF. CDR3 DNA: TGTGCCAGCGAAATCTGGGCGGATGAGCAGTTCTTC.

The chain couples TRBV10-3 to TRBJ2-3; D is unresolved. Germline V gene lookup returns CDR1 ENHRY and CDR2 SYGVKD. The CDR3 is made up of 16 amino acids. V was shortened by 2 bases and J by 2 bases, with 14 bases between the two germline ends. As DNA, the CDR3 is TGTGCCATCAGTGAGGGGTTGGGCTTGGCCACAGATACGCAGTATTTT. Encoded protein: CAISEGLGLATDTQYF.

As DNA, the CDR3 is TGTGCCAGCTCACCTCAGGCGGGAGGAAGGCGTCAAGAGACCCAGTACTTC. Encoded protein: CASSPQAGGRRQETQYF. V and J are TRBV18 and TRBJ2-5; 8 bases align to TRBD2. The CDR3 is 17 residues long. CDR1 and CDR2 (germline): KGHSH, LQKENI. V shed 3 bases and J 2 bases; nucleotides not matched to a gene: 11.

V and J are TRBV7-2 and TRBJ2-7; 10 nucleotides align to TRBD2. This CDR3 spans 15 amino acids. CDR1 SGHTA and CDR2 FQGNSA come from the germline V gene. V lost 2 bases to trimming and J lost 4 bases; unmatched junction nucleotides: 5. CDR3 protein: CASSLRELAGYEQYF. CDR3 DNA: TGTGCCAGCAGCTTAAGGGAACTAGCGGGATACGAGCAGTACTTC. Full variable domain (missing parts from reference TRBV7-2 and TRBJ2-7): GAGVSQSPSNKVTEKGKDVELRCDPISGHTALYWYRQSLGQGLEFLIYFQGNSAPDKSGLPSDRFSAERTGGSVSTLTIQRTQQEDSAVYLCASSLRELAGYEQYFGPGTRLTVT.

This clone has more than one count but fewer than ten. Other DNA sequences in this specimen translate into the identical CDR3. The chain links TRBV5-4 to TRBJ1-4; D is uncertain. In germline, CDR1 is SGHNT, CDR2 YYREEE (reference sequence). With 3 bases removed from V and 2 bases from J, the gap between germline ends came to 5 bases. The CDR3 has 13 residues. The CDR3 is CASSSQTNEKLFF. In DNA, the CDR3 is TGTGCCAGCAGCTCGCAGACTAATGAAAAACTGTTTTTT. The full variable domain, its missing parts supplied by reference TRBV5-4 and TRBJ1-4, is ETGVTQSPTHLIKTRGQQVTLRCSSQSGHNTVSWYQQALGQGPQFIFQYYREEENGRGNFPPRFSGLQFPNYSSELNVNALELDDSALYLCASSSQTNEKLFFGSGTQLSVL.

V and J are TRBV18 and TRBJ1-3, with D hard to call. V was cut by 3 bases and J by 2 bases, with 11 bases left in between. Germline CDR1 reads KGHSH; CDR2 reads LQKENI. The length of the CDR3 is 15 residues. CDR3 in amino acids: CASSPKEGTGNTIYF. The CDR3 coding sequence is TGTGCCAGCTCACCTAAGGAGGGTACTGGAAACACCATATATTTT.

The chain carries TRBV10-3 and TRBJ2-1; D uncertain. This CDR3 comprises 12 residues. CDR1 is ENHRY, CDR2 SYGVKD, per germline. The V and J ends lost 10 bases and 3 bases respectively, with 10 bases between them. In nucleotides, the CDR3 is TGTGCCACCGGGCCCCACTACAATGAGCAGTTCTTC. This sequence encodes CATGPHYNEQFF.

The genes are TRBV6-5 and TRBJ2-2; 8 nucleotides line up with TRBD2. Germline CDR1 and CDR2: MNHEY and SVGAGI. The CDR3 runs 15 residues. Trimming took 5 bases from V and 6 from J; bases not matched to a gene: 8. The CDR3: CASSRTSPRAGELFF. The CDR3 bases are TGTGCCAGCAGTCGGACTAGCCCCCGGGCCGGGGAGCTGTTTTTT.

The CDR3 spells CASRGQYNEQFF. The CDR3 DNA reads as TGTGCCAGCAGAGGACAGTACAATGAGCAGTTCTTC. The chain uses TRBV7-9 and TRBJ2-1; D perhaps matches TRBD1 (6 bases). Germline V lookup: CDR1 SEHNR, CDR2 FQNEAQ (reference sequence). V shed 6 bases and J shed 4 bases, with 7 bases lying between them. This CDR3 contains 12 residues. The complete variable domain, with remaining parts taken from reference TRBV7-9 and TRBJ2-1, reads DTGVSQNPRHKITKRGQNVTFRCDPISEHNRLYWYRQTLGQGPEFLTYFQNEAQLEKSRLLSDRFSAERPKGSFSTLEIQRTEQGDSAMYLCASRGQYNEQFFGPGTRLTVL.

V gene TRBV7-2 combines with J gene TRBJ2-5, with D perhaps matching TRBD1 (6 bases). Germline CDR1 SGHTA, CDR2 FQGNSA. Between the trimmed V and J ends, which lost 5 bases and 3 bases, there was a span of 13 bases. The CDR3 is made up of 14 amino acids. The CDR3 reads CASSPDRFKETQYF. CDR3 in DNA: TGTGCCAGCAGCCCTGACAGGTTTAAAGAGACCCAGTACTTC.

The chain combines TRBV6-5 with TRBJ1-2; the D is unclear. This CDR3 is built from 11 residues. CDR1 is MNHEY and CDR2 is SVGAGI in the germline V gene. V was pared by 8 bases and J by 1 base, with 5 bases between. CDR3 in DNA: TGTGCCAGCGGAGATAACTATGGCTACACCTTC. Amino acid sequence: CASGDNYGYTF.

The chain combines TRBV7-2 with TRBJ1-2; D is undetermined. V lost 3 bases to trimming and J lost 6 bases, with 11 bases between them. Germline V lookup: CDR1 SGHTA, CDR2 FQGNSA. This CDR3 has 13 residues. The CDR3 DNA follows: TGTGCCAGCAGCTTGGGAGTTGGGAATGGCTACACCTTC. Amino acid sequence: CASSLGVGNGYTF.